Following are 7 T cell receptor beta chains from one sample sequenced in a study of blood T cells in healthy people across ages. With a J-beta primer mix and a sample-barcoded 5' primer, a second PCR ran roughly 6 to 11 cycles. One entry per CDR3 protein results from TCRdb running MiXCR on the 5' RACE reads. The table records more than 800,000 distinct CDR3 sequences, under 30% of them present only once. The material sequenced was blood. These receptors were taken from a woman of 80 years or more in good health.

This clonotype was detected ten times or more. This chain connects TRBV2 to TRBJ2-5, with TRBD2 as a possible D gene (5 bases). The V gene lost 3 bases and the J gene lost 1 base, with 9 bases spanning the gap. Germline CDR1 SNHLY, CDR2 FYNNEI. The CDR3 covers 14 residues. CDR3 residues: CASSERRIQETQYF. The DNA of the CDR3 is TGTGCCAGCAGTGAGAGGAGGATCCAAGAGACCCAGTACTTC.

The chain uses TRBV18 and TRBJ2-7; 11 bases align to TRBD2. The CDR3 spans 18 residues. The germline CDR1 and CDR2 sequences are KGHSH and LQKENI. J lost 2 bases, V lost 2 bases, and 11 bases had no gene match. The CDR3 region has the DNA TGTGCCAGCTCACCAAGGGAGGCTAGCGGGGGGACAACCTACGAGCAGTACTTC. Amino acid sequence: CASSPREASGGTTYEQYF. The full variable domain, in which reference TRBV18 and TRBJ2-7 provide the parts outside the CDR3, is NAGVMQNPRHLVRRRGQEARLRCSPMKGHSHVYWYRQLPEEGLKFMVYLQKENIIDESGMPKERFSAEFPKEGPSILRIQQVVRGDSAAYFCASSPREASGGTTYEQYFGPGTRLTVT.

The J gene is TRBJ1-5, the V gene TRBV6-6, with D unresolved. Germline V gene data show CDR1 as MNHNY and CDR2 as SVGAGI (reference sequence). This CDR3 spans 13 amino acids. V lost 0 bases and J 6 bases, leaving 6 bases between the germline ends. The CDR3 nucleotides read TGTGCCAGCAGTTACTCGTTGTTTCAGCCCCAGCATTTT. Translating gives CASSYSLFQPQHF.

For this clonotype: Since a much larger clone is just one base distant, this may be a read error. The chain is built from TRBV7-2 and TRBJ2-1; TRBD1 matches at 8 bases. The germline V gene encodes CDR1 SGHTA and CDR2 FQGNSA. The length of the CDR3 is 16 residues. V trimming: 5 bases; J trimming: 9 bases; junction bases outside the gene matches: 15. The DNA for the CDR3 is TGTGCCAGCAGCCCGGGTGGACAGGGAGAAGGGGGTGAGCAGTTCTTC. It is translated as CASSPGGQGEGGEQFF.

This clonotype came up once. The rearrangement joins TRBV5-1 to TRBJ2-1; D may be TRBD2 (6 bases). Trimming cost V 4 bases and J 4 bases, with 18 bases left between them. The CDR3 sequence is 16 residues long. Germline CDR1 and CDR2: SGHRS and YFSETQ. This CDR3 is CASSHPGASGYNEQFF. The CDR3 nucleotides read TGCGCCAGCAGCCACCCCGGGGCCAGCGGGTACAATGAGCAGTTCTTC.

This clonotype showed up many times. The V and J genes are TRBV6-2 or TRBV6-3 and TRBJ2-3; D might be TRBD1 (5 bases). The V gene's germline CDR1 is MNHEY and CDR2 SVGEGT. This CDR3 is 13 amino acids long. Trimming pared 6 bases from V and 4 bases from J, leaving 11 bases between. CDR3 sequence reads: CASSKQGPDTQYF. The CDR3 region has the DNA TGTGCCAGCAGCAAGCAGGGTCCAGATACGCAGTATTTT.

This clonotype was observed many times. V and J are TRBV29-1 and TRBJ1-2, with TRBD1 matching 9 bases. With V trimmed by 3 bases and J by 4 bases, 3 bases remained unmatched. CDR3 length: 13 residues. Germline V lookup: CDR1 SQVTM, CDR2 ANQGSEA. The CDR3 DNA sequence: TGCAGCGTTGAGGGACAGGGAAGCTATGGCTACACCTTC. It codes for CSVEGQGSYGYTF.